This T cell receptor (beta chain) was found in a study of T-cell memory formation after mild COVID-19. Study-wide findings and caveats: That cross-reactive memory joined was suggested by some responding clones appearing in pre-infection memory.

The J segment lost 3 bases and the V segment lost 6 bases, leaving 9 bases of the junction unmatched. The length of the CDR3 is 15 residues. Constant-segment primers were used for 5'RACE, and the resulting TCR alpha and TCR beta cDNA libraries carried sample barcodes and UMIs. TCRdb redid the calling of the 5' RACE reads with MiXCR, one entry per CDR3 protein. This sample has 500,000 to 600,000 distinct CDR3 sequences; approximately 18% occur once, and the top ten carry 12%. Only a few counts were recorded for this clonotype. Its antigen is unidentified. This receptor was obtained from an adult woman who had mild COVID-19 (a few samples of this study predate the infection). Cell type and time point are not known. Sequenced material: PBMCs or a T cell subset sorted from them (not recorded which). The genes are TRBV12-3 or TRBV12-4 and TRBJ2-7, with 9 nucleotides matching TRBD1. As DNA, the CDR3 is TGTGCCAGCAGGAAGGGACAGGGCCTCGTCTACGAGCAGTACTTC. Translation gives CASRKGQGLVYEQYF.